These T cell receptor beta chains were read from a single sample in a study of PD-1 blockade in classical Hodgkin lymphoma. The assay was immunoSEQ multiplex PCR, and TCRdb's table has in-frame clones only and misses some. This table has some 13,000 clones, about 80% appearing once. The material was CD4+ T cells from blood, obtained before the fourth cycle of nivolumab. The receptors derive from a human donor with classical Hodgkin lymphoma. Both conserved end residues are part of each CDR3. The D gene is left open where the match is weak. A row's size may be missing; if present it is once, few, many or a size class.

j_gene: TRBJ1-6; d_gene: -; v_gene: TRBV28; abundance: few; CDR3aa: CASSNKGRRNSPLHF; CDR3nt: TGTGCCAGCAGCAATAAGGGTAGGAGGAATTCACCCCTCCACTTT
j_gene: TRBJ1-1; d_gene: -; v_gene: TRBV10-3; abundance: -; CDR3aa: CAISEDTGNTEAFF; CDR3nt: TGTGCCATCAGTGAGGACACAGGGAACACTGAAGCTTTCTTT
j_gene: TRBJ2-1; d_gene: TRBD2; v_gene: TRBV11-3; abundance: -; CDR3aa: CASSATSGGAVNEQFF; CDR3nt: TGTGCCAGCAGCGCTACTAGCGGGGGGGCTGTAAATGAGCAGTTCTTC
j_gene: TRBJ1-4; d_gene: -; v_gene: TRBV19; abundance: -; CDR3aa: CASMRQGGEKLFF; CDR3nt: TGTGCCAGTATGAGGCAGGGTGGCGAAAAACTGTTTTTT
j_gene: TRBJ1-2; d_gene: -; v_gene: TRBV18; abundance: once; CDR3aa: CASSQAGANYGYTF; CDR3nt: TGTGCCAGCTCACAGGCAGGAGCTAACTATGGCTACACCTTC
j_gene: TRBJ2-7; d_gene: -; v_gene: TRBV6-5; abundance: -; CDR3aa: CASSYVGAGVHEQYF; CDR3nt: TGTGCCAGCAGTTACGTCGGTGCAGGGGTCCACGAGCAGTACTTC
j_gene: TRBJ1-1; d_gene: TRBD1; v_gene: TRBV28; abundance: -; CDR3aa: CASSSGTVSAFF; CDR3nt: TGTGCCAGCAGTTCCGGGACAGTTTCAGCTTTCTTT
j_gene: TRBJ1-5; d_gene: -; v_gene: TRBV19; abundance: few; CDR3aa: CASSPWRGRVDQPQHF; CDR3nt: TGTGCCAGTAGCCCTTGGCGGGGCAGGGTCGATCAGCCCCAGCATTTT
j_gene: TRBJ2-4; d_gene: -; v_gene: TRBV2; abundance: -; CDR3aa: CASSETGKGATKNIQYF; CDR3nt: TGTGCCAGCAGTGAAACTGGGAAAGGGGCGACCAAAAACATTCAGTACTTC
j_gene: TRBJ2-2; d_gene: TRBD2; v_gene: TRBV10-3; abundance: -; CDR3aa: CAISGTTSGVTGELFF; CDR3nt: TGTGCCATCAGTGGCACTACTAGCGGGGTCACCGGGGAGCTGTTTTTT
j_gene: TRBJ1-3; d_gene: -; v_gene: TRBV18; abundance: -; CDR3aa: CASSPTGGRFSGNTIYF; CDR3nt: TGTGCCAGCTCACCTACGGGAGGGAGGTTCTCTGGAAACACCATATATTTT
j_gene: TRBJ2-5; d_gene: TRBD2; v_gene: TRBV5-1; abundance: -; CDR3aa: CASSLWTSGTPGAETQYF; CDR3nt: TGCGCCAGCAGCTTGTGGACTAGCGGGACCCCGGGCGCAGAGACCCAGTACTTC
j_gene: TRBJ2-1; d_gene: -; v_gene: TRBV11-3; abundance: -; CDR3aa: CASSLGGAYSYNEQFF; CDR3nt: TGTGCCAGCAGCTTAGGCGGGGCCTACTCCTACAATGAGCAGTTCTTC
j_gene: TRBJ2-1; d_gene: -; v_gene: TRBV28; abundance: once; CDR3aa: CASTKWGGTTRSINEQFF; CDR3nt: TGTGCCAGCACTAAATGGGGTGGGACAACTCGTTCCATCAATGAGCAGTTCTTC
j_gene: TRBJ1-5; d_gene: TRBD1; v_gene: TRBV10-3; abundance: -; CDR3aa: CAISAGTDYNQPQHF; CDR3nt: TGTGCCATCAGTGCTGGGACAGATTACAATCAGCCCCAGCATTTT
j_gene: TRBJ2-2; d_gene: TRBD2; v_gene: TRBV11-1; abundance: -; CDR3aa: CASRKAGGTGELFF; CDR3nt: TGTGCCAGCAGAAAAGCGGGAGGAACCGGGGAGCTGTTTTTT
j_gene: TRBJ2-7; d_gene: -; v_gene: TRBV7-2; abundance: -; CDR3aa: CASSRWTATYEQYF; CDR3nt: TGTGCCAGCAGCCGATGGACGGCGACCTACGAGCAGTACTTC
j_gene: TRBJ1-5; d_gene: -; v_gene: TRBV7-2; abundance: -; CDR3aa: CASSLASAGQPQHF; CDR3nt: TGTGCCAGCAGCTTAGCGTCGGCGGGTCAGCCCCAGCATTTT
j_gene: TRBJ2-1; d_gene: TRBD2; v_gene: TRBV10-3; abundance: -; CDR3aa: CAISEIPSGTKDGEQFF; CDR3nt: TGTGCCATCAGTGAGATACCTAGCGGGACCAAGGACGGTGAGCAGTTCTTC
j_gene: TRBJ1-2; d_gene: -; v_gene: TRBV7-2; abundance: -; CDR3aa: CASSLGVGRNYTF; CDR3nt: TGTGCCAGCAGCTTAGGTGTGGGGCGGAACTACACCTTC
j_gene: TRBJ1-1; d_gene: TRBD1; v_gene: TRBV6-1; abundance: once; CDR3aa: CASSGRTGYLSTEAFF; CDR3nt: TGTGCCAGCAGTGGGAGGACAGGGTATCTTTCCACTGAAGCTTTCTTT
j_gene: TRBJ1-1; d_gene: -; v_gene: TRBV7-9; abundance: -; CDR3aa: CASSSTGSYTEAFF; CDR3nt: TGTGCCAGCAGCTCCACGGGGTCTTACACTGAAGCTTTCTTT
j_gene: TRBJ2-1; d_gene: -; v_gene: TRBV6-1; abundance: once; CDR3aa: CASRSMGKYNEQFF; CDR3nt: TGTGCCAGCAGGAGCATGGGCAAGTACAATGAGCAGTTCTTC
j_gene: TRBJ2-2; d_gene: -; v_gene: TRBV28; abundance: -; CDR3aa: CASTSQGGDTGELFF; CDR3nt: TGTGCCAGCACCTCGCAGGGGGGGGACACCGGGGAGCTGTTTTTT
j_gene: TRBJ1-4; d_gene: TRBD1; v_gene: TRBV30; abundance: -; CDR3aa: CAWEKDRISATNEKLFF; CDR3nt: TGTGCCTGGGAGAAGGACAGGATAAGTGCAACTAATGAAAAACTGTTTTTT
j_gene: TRBJ2-2; d_gene: -; v_gene: TRBV7-2; abundance: -; CDR3aa: CASRTTVTGELFF; CDR3nt: TGTGCCAGCAGAACGACAGTTACCGGGGAGCTGTTTTTT
j_gene: TRBJ2-1; d_gene: -; v_gene: TRBV28; abundance: -; CDR3aa: CASSLRGQTNEQFF; CDR3nt: TGTGCCAGCAGTTTACGCGGGCAGACCAATGAGCAGTTCTTC
j_gene: TRBJ2-7; d_gene: -; v_gene: TRBV9; abundance: -; CDR3aa: CASSQEGGYEQYF; CDR3nt: TGTGCCAGCAGCCAAGAAGGGGGTTACGAGCAGTACTTC
j_gene: TRBJ1-5; d_gene: TRBD1; v_gene: TRBV15; abundance: -; CDR3aa: CATSRDLGQGGPQHF; CDR3nt: TGTGCCACCAGCAGAGATCTGGGACAGGGTGGGCCCCAGCATTTT
j_gene: TRBJ2-7; d_gene: TRBD2; v_gene: TRBV5-1; abundance: few; CDR3aa: CASSLEGSGYEQYF; CDR3nt: TGCGCCAGCAGCTTGGAAGGTAGCGGGTACGAGCAGTACTTC
j_gene: TRBJ1-1; d_gene: -; v_gene: TRBV7-2; abundance: -; CDR3aa: CASSPARVGGIGSAFF; CDR3nt: TGTGCCAGCAGCCCGGCCCGGGTAGGGGGGATCGGTTCGGCTTTCTTT
j_gene: TRBJ2-2; d_gene: -; v_gene: TRBV7-9; abundance: few; CDR3aa: CASSLARGTGELFF; CDR3nt: TGTGCCAGCAGCTTAGCCCGAGGTACCGGGGAGCTGTTTTTT
j_gene: TRBJ2-5; d_gene: -; v_gene: TRBV5-1; abundance: -; CDR3aa: CASSPGPKETQYF; CDR3nt: TGCGCCAGCAGCCCCGGGCCCAAAGAGACCCAGTACTTC
j_gene: TRBJ1-2; d_gene: -; v_gene: TRBV6-4; abundance: -; CDR3aa: CATPRAGDGYTF; CDR3nt: TGTGCCACCCCCAGGGCAGGGGATGGCTACACCTTC
j_gene: TRBJ2-3; d_gene: TRBD2; v_gene: TRBV10-3; abundance: -; CDR3aa: CAIGRVAGSDTQYF; CDR3nt: TGTGCCATCGGGAGGGTAGCGGGGTCAGATACGCAGTATTTT
j_gene: TRBJ1-4; d_gene: -; v_gene: TRBV7-9; abundance: -; CDR3aa: CASSLVWAPSEKLFF; CDR3nt: TGTGCCAGCAGCTTAGTATGGGCTCCAAGTGAAAAACTGTTTTTT
j_gene: TRBJ2-2; d_gene: -; v_gene: TRBV11-2; abundance: few; CDR3aa: CASSLLQRITGELFF; CDR3nt: TGTGCCAGCAGCTTACTCCAGCGTATCACCGGGGAGCTGTTTTTT
j_gene: TRBJ1-1; d_gene: -; v_gene: TRBV7-2; abundance: -; CDR3aa: CASSYQDFAEAFF; CDR3nt: TGTGCCAGCAGCTATCAGGATTTCGCTGAAGCTTTCTTT
j_gene: TRBJ2-1; d_gene: TRBD2; v_gene: TRBV10-3; abundance: -; CDR3aa: CLTRKREGYEQFF; CDR3nt: TGTCTGACAAGGAAGCGGGAGGGCTATGAGCAGTTCTTC
j_gene: TRBJ2-7; d_gene: -; v_gene: TRBV2; abundance: -; CDR3aa: CASMRDFSYEQYF; CDR3nt: TGTGCCAGCATGCGGGATTTCTCCTACGAGCAGTACTTC
j_gene: TRBJ2-2; d_gene: -; v_gene: TRBV6-5; abundance: -; CDR3aa: CASSYSSPNTGELFF; CDR3nt: TGTGCCAGCAGTTACTCCAGCCCGAACACCGGGGAGCTGTTTTTT
j_gene: TRBJ2-7; d_gene: -; v_gene: TRBV4-3; abundance: -; CDR3aa: CASSPEIGLYEQYF; CDR3nt: TGCGCCAGCAGCCCAGAAATTGGTTTATACGAGCAGTACTTC
j_gene: TRBJ2-7; d_gene: TRBD2; v_gene: TRBV28; abundance: -; CDR3aa: CANGGTRRYEQYF; CDR3nt: TGTGCCAATGGAGGGACTAGAAGATACGAGCAGTACTTC
j_gene: TRBJ2-7; d_gene: -; v_gene: TRBV7-2; abundance: -; CDR3aa: CASSETEGSYEQYF; CDR3nt: TGTGCCAGCAGCGAGACTGAGGGCTCCTACGAGCAGTACTTC
j_gene: TRBJ1-2; d_gene: -; v_gene: TRBV30; abundance: -; CDR3aa: CAWSVRVYGYTF; CDR3nt: TGTGCCTGGAGTGTACGGGTCTATGGCTACACCTTC
j_gene: TRBJ2-1; d_gene: TRBD2; v_gene: TRBV7-2; abundance: -; CDR3aa: CASSLRAGGFNEQFF; CDR3nt: TGTGCCAGCAGCTTACGCGCGGGGGGTTTCAATGAGCAGTTCTTC
j_gene: TRBJ1-3; d_gene: -; v_gene: TRBV30; abundance: -; CDR3aa: CAWSVKSIDTIYF; CDR3nt: TGTGCCTGGAGTGTAAAGAGTATCGACACCATATATTTT
j_gene: TRBJ1-3; d_gene: -; v_gene: TRBV28; abundance: -; CDR3aa: CASRLTSGNTIYF; CDR3nt: TGTGCCAGCAGACTTACGTCTGGAAACACCATATATTTT
j_gene: TRBJ1-6; d_gene: -; v_gene: TRBV27; abundance: few; CDR3aa: CASSTPGWFHNSPLHF; CDR3nt: TGTGCCAGCAGCACCCCCGGGTGGTTCCATAATTCACCCCTCCACTTT